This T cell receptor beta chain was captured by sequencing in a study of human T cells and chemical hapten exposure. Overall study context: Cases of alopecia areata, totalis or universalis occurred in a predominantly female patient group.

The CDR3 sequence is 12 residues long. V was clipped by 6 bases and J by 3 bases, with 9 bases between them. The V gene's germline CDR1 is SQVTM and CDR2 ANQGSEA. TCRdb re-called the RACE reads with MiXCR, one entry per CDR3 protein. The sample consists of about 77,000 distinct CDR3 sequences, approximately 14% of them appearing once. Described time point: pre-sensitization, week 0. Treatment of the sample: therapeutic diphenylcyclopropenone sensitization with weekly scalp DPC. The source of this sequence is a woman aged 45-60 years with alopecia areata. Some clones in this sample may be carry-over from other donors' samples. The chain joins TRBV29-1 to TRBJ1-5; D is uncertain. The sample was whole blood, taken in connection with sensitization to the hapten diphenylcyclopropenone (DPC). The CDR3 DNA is TGCAGCGTGAGGGAATTCAATCAGCCCCAGCATTTT. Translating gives CSVREFNQPQHF.